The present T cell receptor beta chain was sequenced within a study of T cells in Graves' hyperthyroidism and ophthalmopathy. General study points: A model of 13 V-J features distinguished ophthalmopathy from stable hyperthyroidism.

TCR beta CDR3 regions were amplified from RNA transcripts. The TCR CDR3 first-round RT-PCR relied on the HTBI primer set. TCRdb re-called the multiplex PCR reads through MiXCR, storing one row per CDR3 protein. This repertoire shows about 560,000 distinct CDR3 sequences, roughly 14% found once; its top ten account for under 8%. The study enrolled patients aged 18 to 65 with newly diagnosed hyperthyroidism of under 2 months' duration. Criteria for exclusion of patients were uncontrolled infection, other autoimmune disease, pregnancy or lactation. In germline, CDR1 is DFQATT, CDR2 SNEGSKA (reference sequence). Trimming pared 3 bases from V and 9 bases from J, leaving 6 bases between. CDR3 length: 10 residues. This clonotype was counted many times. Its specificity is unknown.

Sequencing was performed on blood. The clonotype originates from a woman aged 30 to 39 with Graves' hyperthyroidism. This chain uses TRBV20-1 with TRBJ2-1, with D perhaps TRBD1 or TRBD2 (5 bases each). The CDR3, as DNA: TGCAGTGCTAGGAGGGGTGAGCAGTTCTTC. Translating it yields CSARRGEQFF.